This T cell receptor beta chain was identified in a study of blood T cells in healthy people across ages. Next came a second PCR, run for about 6 to 11 cycles, which used a sample-barcoded 5' primer along with a J-beta primer mix. TCRdb fed the 5' RACE reads into MiXCR, producing one record per CDR3 protein. The sample lists around 1,600,000 distinct CDR3 sequences; about 42% were seen once. With regard to this clonotype: Its antigen remains unknown.

V lost 4 bases and J lost 8; bases outside the gene matches: 13. The CDR3 totals 15 residues. The germline V gene has CDR1 DFQATT and CDR2 SNEGSKA (reference sequence). General study findings and limits: Diversity was higher, and naive CD4+ cells more numerous, in long-lived donors than in aged donors. Per million T cells, TCR beta diversity dropped roughly linearly as age increased.

This TCR was recovered from a woman aged 18-29 years in good health. Sequencing was performed on blood. V is TRBV20-1 and J is TRBJ2-1, with 8 bases lining up with TRBD1. The DNA of the CDR3 is TGCAGTGCTACGGACCGGACAGGGCCTTACGATGAGCAGTTCTTC. This encodes CSATDRTGPYDEQFF.